This entry lists 19 T cell receptor beta chains sequenced from one sample in a study of T cells after yellow fever vaccination. Via MiXCR, TCRdb re-called the 5' RACE reads, giving one row per CDR3 protein. The table has just under 85,000 distinct CDR3 sequences, roughly 15% seen once. The starting material was CD8+ T cells not binding an NS4B(214-222) dextramer, sorted from PBMCs, obtained 21 days after the first yellow fever vaccination. These receptors all come from a young man who received the YFV17D yellow fever vaccine.

A few counts support this clonotype. This chain links TRBV6-1 with TRBJ2-1, with 9 nucleotides matching TRBD2. The V segment lost 7 bases and the J segment 8 bases; nucleotides outside the gene matches: 6. The CDR3 has 13 amino acids. Per the germline V gene, CDR1 is MNHNS and CDR2 is SASEGT. In nucleotides, the CDR3 is TGTGCCAGCAACGCGGGGGGGTTCGATGAGCAGTTCTTC. This codes for CASNAGGFDEQFF.

This clonotype was counted ten times or more. The chain links TRBV7-6 to TRBJ2-5; 11 nucleotides align to TRBD1. The trim removed 5 bases at V and 3 bases at J, leaving 14 bases unmatched. Germline V gene sequence: CDR1 SGHVS, CDR2 FNYEAQ. The CDR3 consists of 18 residues. CDR3 sequence reads: CASSIGTGGFVTKETQYF. In nucleotides, the CDR3 is TGTGCCAGCAGCATAGGGACAGGGGGATTCGTAACTAAAGAGACCCAGTACTTC.

This clonotype has only a few counts. The chain recombines TRBV11-2 with TRBJ1-2; D not certain. The CDR3 is made up of 12 amino acids. CDR1 SGHAT and CDR2 FQNNGV come from the germline V gene. V lost 4 bases to trimming and J lost 8 bases, with 11 bases between them. The DNA of the CDR3 is TGTGCCAGCAGCTCTGTGGGAAGCGGCTACACCTTC. Its protein product is CASSSVGSGYTF.

This clonotype was recorded at least ten times. The gene calls are TRBV29-1 and TRBJ2-5; 8 bases are shared with TRBD1. Germline lookup yields CDR1 SQVTM and CDR2 ANQGSEA. Trimming at V came to 7 bases and at J to 5 bases, leaving 9 bases not matched to a gene. The CDR3 totals 13 residues. CDR3 loop: CSAFGQGPETQYF. In DNA, the CDR3 is TGCAGCGCCTTCGGACAGGGCCCTGAGACCCAGTACTTC.

V usage is TRBV6-5 and J usage is TRBJ1-1; no clear D. V was cut by 2 bases and J by 1 base, with 11 bases left in between. The CDR3 has 15 residues. Germline V gene sequence: CDR1 MNHEY, CDR2 SVGAGI. The CDR3, as DNA: TGTGCCAGCAGTTACGGCCCCCAGAGGAACACTGAAGCTTTCTTT. Translation: CASSYGPQRNTEAFF.

The V and J genes are TRBV14 and TRBJ2-1, with TRBD2 matching 7 bases. Looked up from germline, CDR1 is SGHDN and CDR2 is FVKESK. This CDR3 has 16 residues. V gave up 4 bases and J gave up 0 bases; unmatched junction bases: 6. CDR3 sequence reads: CASSPTGLVSYNEQFF. The CDR3 nucleotides are TGTGCCAGCAGCCCTACCGGACTAGTCTCCTACAATGAGCAGTTCTTC.

The chain carries TRBV4-1 and TRBJ2-2, with a tentative D call TRBD2 (6 bases). Per the germline V gene, CDR1 is MGHRA and CDR2 is YSYEKL. V lost 2 bases, J lost 0 bases, and 13 bases lay in between. The CDR3 length is 17 residues. The DNA of the CDR3 is TGCGCCAGCAGCCAAACTGCCGGGACTCCGAACACCGGGGAGCTGTTTTTT. This gives the protein CASSQTAGTPNTGELFF.

V is TRBV29-1 and J is TRBJ2-3, with 7 bases that match TRBD2. V was clipped by 4 bases and J by 2 bases; unmatched bases: 6. This CDR3 comprises 14 residues. Germline CDR1 SQVTM, CDR2 ANQGSEA. The CDR3 DNA reads as TGCAGCGTTGCTGGGCGGGGGTACACAGATACGCAGTATTTT. It specifies CSVAGRGYTDTQYF.

There are a few counts of this clonotype. V and J are TRBV15 and TRBJ1-5, with 9 bases fitting TRBD1. CDR1 is LNHNV and CDR2 is YYDKDF in the germline V gene (reference sequence). This CDR3 has 18 amino acids. The V gene end was trimmed by 1 base and the J gene end by 5 bases; junction bases not matched to a gene: 12. CDR3 region: CATSRGARDRVGDQPQHF. In nucleotides, the CDR3 is TGTGCCACCAGCAGAGGAGCCCGGGACAGGGTCGGGGATCAGCCCCAGCATTTT.

This CDR3 is CASSPGFTEAFF. The CDR3 DNA follows: TGTGCCAGCAGTCCAGGGTTCACTGAAGCTTTCTTT. This rearrangement joins TRBV6-5 to TRBJ1-1, with D possibly matching TRBD1 (5 bases). Looked up from germline, CDR1 is MNHEY and CDR2 is SVGAGI. This CDR3 has 12 amino acids. V shed 5 bases and J shed 4 bases, with 8 bases lying between them.

This clonotype showed up many times. This chain connects TRBV5-1 to TRBJ2-1, with 8 bases matching TRBD2. This CDR3 has 16 residues. The V segment lost 0 bases and the J segment 5 bases; nucleotides outside the gene matches: 7. Germline V gene lookup returns CDR1 SGHRS and CDR2 YFSETQ. As DNA, the CDR3 is TGCGCCAGCAGCTTGGCATTGAGCGGGGGAGACAATGAGCAGTTCTTC. It translates to CASSLALSGGDNEQFF. Together with reference TRBV5-1 and TRBJ2-1, the CDR3 gives the full variable domain: KAGVTQTPRYLIKTRGQQVTLSCSPISGHRSVSWYQQTPGQGLQFLFEYFSETQRNKGNFPGRFSGRQFSNSRSEMNVSTLELGDSALYLCASSLALSGGDNEQFFGPGTRLTVL.

The gene calls are TRBV12-3 or TRBV12-4 and TRBJ1-1, with D tentatively TRBD1 (5 bases). V was cut by 6 bases and J by 4 bases, with 15 bases left in between. The CDR3 runs to 14 residues. This CDR3 reads CASRPGGLGTEAFF. The CDR3 DNA is TGTGCCAGCAGACCCGGGGGTCTGGGCACTGAAGCTTTCTTT.

This clonotype was seen many times. The V and J genes are TRBV7-2 and TRBJ1-1; possibly TRBD1 for D (5 bases). In germline, CDR1 is SGHTA, CDR2 FQGNSA. The CDR3 has 16 residues. V lost 4 bases to trimming and J lost 4 bases, with 19 bases between them. The CDR3 DNA sequence: TGTGCCAGCAGCTATGACGGACGGGGGAGCGGCACTGAAGCTTTCTTT. This codes for CASSYDGRGSGTEAFF.

This sequence joins TRBV7-2 and TRBJ2-1; the match to TRBD2 covers 11 bases. Germline V lookup: CDR1 SGHTA, CDR2 FQGNSA. There are 17 residues in the CDR3. The junction had 14 bases not matched to a gene; V was cut back by 4 bases and J by 9 bases. CDR3 in amino acids: CASSSYRLAGTRVEQFF. CDR3 in DNA: TGTGCCAGCAGCTCATACCGACTAGCGGGGACGCGGGTTGAGCAGTTCTTC.

The gene calls are TRBV20-1 and TRBJ2-3; D unclear. CDR1 is DFQATT and CDR2 is SNEGSKA in the germline V gene (reference sequence). This CDR3 spans 15 amino acids. V was pared by 4 bases and J by 5 bases, with 19 bases between. The CDR3 region is CSAKKSHGLGDTQYF. The CDR3 DNA reads TGCAGTGCTAAAAAGAGTCACGGGTTGGGAGATACGCAGTATTTT.

V usage is TRBV7-2 and J usage is TRBJ2-7, with 7 bases fitting TRBD1. From germline, CDR1 is SGHTA and CDR2 FQGNSA. The CDR3 has 15 amino acids. The V gene end was trimmed by 1 base and the J gene end by 4 bases; junction bases not matched to a gene: 7. CDR3 amino acids: CASSLGPPGQYEQYV. As DNA, the CDR3 is TGTGCCAGCAGCTTAGGCCCACCGGGACAGTACGAGCAGTACGTC.

This clonotype was detected a few times. CDR3: CASSAPGPNYGYTF. The CDR3 nucleotides are TGTGCCAGCAGCGCACCGGGACCGAACTATGGCTACACCTTC. The chain carries TRBV9 and TRBJ1-2, with TRBD1 as a possible D gene (5 bases). CDR3 length equals 14 residues. V was shortened by 3 bases and J by 2 bases, with 11 bases between the two germline ends. Looked up from germline, CDR1 is SGDLS and CDR2 is YYNGEE.

This clonotype was seen only a few times. This chain joins TRBV4-1 and TRBJ2-1; no definite D call. Per germline, CDR1 MGHRA and CDR2 YSYEKL. The CDR3 length is 11 residues. Trimming took 6 bases from V and 5 from J, leaving 5 bases between them. The CDR3 bases are TGCGCCAGCAGAGACAACAATGAGCAGTTCTTC. Amino acids: CASRDNNEQFF.

The rearrangement uses TRBV15 and TRBJ2-7; TRBD2 matches 8 bases. The CDR3 consists of 18 residues. The trim removed 6 bases at V and 4 bases at J, leaving 20 bases unmatched. The germline V gene encodes CDR1 LNHNV and CDR2 YYDKDF (reference sequence). The CDR3 region is CATSSRGGGLGTPYEQYV. CDR3 DNA sequence: TGTGCCACCAGTAGTCGGGGGGGCGGTCTTGGGACCCCATACGAGCAGTACGTC.